Presented here are 9 T cell receptor beta chains from one specimen sequenced in a study of blood T cell repertoires in COVID-19. Profiled with immunoSEQ multiplex PCR; TCRdb holds only in-frame clones, not every one. There are 200,000 to 250,000 clones in the sample; around 84% occur only once, and about 20% lies in the top ten. Specimen: peripheral blood. These receptors were taken from a man younger than 40 with active or convalescent COVID-19.

The chain is built from TRBV19 and TRBJ1-2; 7 bases match TRBD1. Unmatched junction bases numbered 12, after V lost 1 base and J lost 7 bases. Germline V CDR1 and CDR2: LNHDA, SQIVND (reference sequence). The CDR3 totals 16 residues. CDR3: CASSIGSRTGNFGYTF. CDR3 DNA: TGTGCCAGTAGTATAGGGTCGCGGACAGGAAATTTTGGCTACACCTTC.

This CDR3 is CASSSLSGRAVQYF. Written as DNA, the CDR3 is TGTGCCAGCAGTTCCTTAAGCGGGAGGGCCGTGCAGTACTTC. The gene calls are TRBV27 and TRBJ2-7; TRBD2 matches at 10 bases. The trim removed 4 bases at V and 9 bases at J, leaving 9 bases unmatched. The CDR3 covers 14 residues. The germline CDR1 and CDR2 sequences are MNHEY and SMNVEV (reference sequence).

V usage is TRBV2 and J usage is TRBJ1-6; tentative D call: TRBD1 (5 bases). Trimming shortened V by 0 bases and J by 9 bases, and 9 bases separated the two germline ends. Germline V gives CDR1 SNHLY, CDR2 FYNNEI. CDR3 length: 14 residues. The CDR3 region is CASSEAGGTSPLHF. DNA of the CDR3: TGTGCCAGCAGTGAAGCTGGGGGGACTTCACCCCTCCACTTT.

This chain connects TRBV4-3 to TRBJ2-7, with D possibly TRBD1 on 5 matching bases. The CDR3 runs to 14 residues. Germline CDR1 is LGHNA and CDR2 is YSLEER. V lost 1 base to trimming and J lost 1 base, with 8 bases between them. CDR3 DNA sequence: TGCGCCAGCAGCCAAGTTTCAGGGTCCTACGAGCAGTACTTC. The encoded protein is CASSQVSGSYEQYF.

The chain joins TRBV24-1 to TRBJ1-1; D is possibly TRBD1 (5 bases). Germline V gives CDR1 KGHDR, CDR2 SFDVKD. V was pared by 8 bases and J by 1 base, with 10 bases between. The CDR3 contains 13 residues. Here the CDR3 DNA reads TGTGCCACCAAGAACCAGGGGAACACTGAAGCTTTCTTT. Amino acid sequence: CATKNQGNTEAFF.

This clone was seen more than once but under ten times. This sequence joins TRBV30 and TRBJ1-5; maybe TRBD1 (5 bases). The ends were cut back, 0 bases at V and 0 bases at J, with 9 bases in the middle. This CDR3 is 15 amino acids long. The germline V gene has CDR1 GTSNPN and CDR2 SVGIG (reference sequence). The CDR3 coding sequence is TGTGCCTGGAGTGTGGGGGACTATAGCAATCAGCCCCAGCATTTT. Encoded protein: CAWSVGDYSNQPQHF.

The CDR3 DNA sequence: TGCGCCAGCAGCCCAACACAAATAGCGGGAGGGTACAATGAGCAGTTCTTC. It translates to CASSPTQIAGGYNEQFF. This chain uses TRBV5-1 with TRBJ2-1; the match to TRBD2 covers 11 bases. The trim removed 4 bases at V and 4 bases at J, leaving 10 bases unmatched. Germline V lookup: CDR1 SGHRS, CDR2 YFSETQ. The CDR3 length is 17 residues.

The chain links TRBV28 to TRBJ2-7; possible D gene TRBD2, 7 bases. CDR3 length: 16 residues. Trimming left V 1 base short and J 5 bases short, with 18 bases between. Germline CDR1 is MDHEN and CDR2 is SYDVKM. The CDR3 bases are TGTGCCAGCAGTTTATCGAGGGGGGAGGGGCCCGACGAGCAGTACTTC. Protein sequence: CASSLSRGEGPDEQYF.

The rearrangement joins TRBV4-3 to TRBJ1-5; D call uncertain. Germline V CDR1 and CDR2: LGHNA, YSLEER. V lost 4 bases and J lost 2, with 9 bases in between. This CDR3 contains 14 residues. CDR3 in DNA: TGCGCCAGCAGCCCGGTCGCGGGCAATCAGCCCCAGCATTTT. Translated, it gives CASSPVAGNQPQHF.